What follows describes a single T cell receptor beta chain. Its target is unknown. The study ran the assay at deep level. TCRdb's table, derived via immunoSEQ multiplex PCR, lists solely in-frame clones and lacks some. The sample contains 550,000 to 700,000 clones, 55% to 85% of which appear only once. This entry is derived from a study of shared clonotypes between healthy human individuals. Findings of the study overall: Deeper or shallower sequencing was expected to change how clonotypes are shared among donors.

CDR3 length: 18 amino acids. Looked up from germline, CDR1 is MDHEN and CDR2 is SYDVKM. Trimming took 5 bases from V and 4 from J, leaving 25 bases between them. Only Caucasian adults living in Nashville, Tennessee served as donors. The specimen sequenced was memory CD4+ T cells sorted from blood. Subset in this sample: CD45RA-negative fraction. The receptor's source is a young woman in good health. This chain links TRBV28 with TRBJ2-3; D may be TRBD2 (6 bases). For the CDR3, the DNA is TGTGCCAGCAGTCAACGGGCCGGAGGGGAAGGTCAGTCAGATACGCAGTATTTT. It encodes CASSQRAGGEGQSDTQYF.